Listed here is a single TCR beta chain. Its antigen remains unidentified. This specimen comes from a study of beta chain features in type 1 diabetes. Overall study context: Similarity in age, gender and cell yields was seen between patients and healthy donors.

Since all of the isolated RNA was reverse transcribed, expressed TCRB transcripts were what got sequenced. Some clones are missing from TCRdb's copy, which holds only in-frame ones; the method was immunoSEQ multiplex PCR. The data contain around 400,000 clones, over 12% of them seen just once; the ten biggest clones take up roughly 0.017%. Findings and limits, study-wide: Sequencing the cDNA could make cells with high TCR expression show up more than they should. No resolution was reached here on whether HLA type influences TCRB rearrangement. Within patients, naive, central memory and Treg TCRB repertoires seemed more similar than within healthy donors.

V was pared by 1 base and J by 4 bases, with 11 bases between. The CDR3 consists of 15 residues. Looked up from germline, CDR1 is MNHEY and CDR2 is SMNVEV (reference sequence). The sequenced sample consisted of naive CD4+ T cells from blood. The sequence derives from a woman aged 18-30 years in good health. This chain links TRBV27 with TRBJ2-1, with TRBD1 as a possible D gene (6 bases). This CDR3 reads CASSLLGQPYNEQFF. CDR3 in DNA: TGTGCCAGCAGTTTATTAGGACAGCCGTACAATGAGCAGTTCTTC.